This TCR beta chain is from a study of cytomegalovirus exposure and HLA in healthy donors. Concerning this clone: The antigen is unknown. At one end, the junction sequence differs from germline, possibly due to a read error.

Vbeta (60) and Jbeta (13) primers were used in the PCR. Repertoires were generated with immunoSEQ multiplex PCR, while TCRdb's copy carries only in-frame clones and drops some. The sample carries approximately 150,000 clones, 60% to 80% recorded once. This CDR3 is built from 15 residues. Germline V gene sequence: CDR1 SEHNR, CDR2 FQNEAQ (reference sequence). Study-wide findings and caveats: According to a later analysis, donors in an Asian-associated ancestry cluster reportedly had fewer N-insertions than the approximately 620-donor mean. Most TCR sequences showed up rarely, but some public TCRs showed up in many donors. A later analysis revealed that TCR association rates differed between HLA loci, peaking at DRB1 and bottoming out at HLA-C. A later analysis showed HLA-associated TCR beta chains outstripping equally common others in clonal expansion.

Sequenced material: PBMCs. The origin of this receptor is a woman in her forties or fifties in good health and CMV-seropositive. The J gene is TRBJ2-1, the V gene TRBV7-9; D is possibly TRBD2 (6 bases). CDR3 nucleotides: TGTGCCAGCAGCCACCGGAGACTAGGCTACGATGAGCAGTTCTTC. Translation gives CASSHRRLGYDEQFF.